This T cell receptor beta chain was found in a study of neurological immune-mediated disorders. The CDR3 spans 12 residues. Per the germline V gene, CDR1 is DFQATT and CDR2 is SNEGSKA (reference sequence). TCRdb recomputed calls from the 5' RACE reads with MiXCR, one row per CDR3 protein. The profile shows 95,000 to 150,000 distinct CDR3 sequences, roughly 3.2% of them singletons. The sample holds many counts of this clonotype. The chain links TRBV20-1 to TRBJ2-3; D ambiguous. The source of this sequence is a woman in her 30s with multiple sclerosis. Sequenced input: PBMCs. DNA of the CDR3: TGCACTGGGAATCCTCACACAGATACGCAGTATTTT. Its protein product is CTGNPHTDTQYF.